This T cell receptor (beta chain) was documented in a study of shared clonotypes between healthy human individuals. Comments on this clone: Its antigen remains unidentified.

Germline loops: CDR1 LGHNA, CDR2 YSLEER. The CDR3 consists of 15 residues. V dropped 0 bases and J dropped 5; count of bases not matched to a gene: 4. Whole-study results and caveats: Memory subsets generally showed lower estimated richness than naive subsets.

The data were produced by immunoSEQ multiplex PCR, yet TCRdb's version contains in-frame clones alone and is incomplete. The table lists about 580,000 clones, roughly 98% of them singletons. CD45RO negativity and positive selection for CCR7 defined naive CD8 cells, a population that excluded terminally differentiated effector memory CD45RA+ cells. This TCR was recovered from a man aged 25 to 45 in good health. The chain employs TRBV4-3 and TRBJ2-5; TRBD1 matches 9 bases. The sequenced sample consisted of naive CD8+ T cells sorted from blood. This CDR3 is CASSQDMTGGETQYF. The CDR3 DNA is TGCGCCAGCAGCCAAGATATGACAGGGGGGGAGACCCAGTACTTC.